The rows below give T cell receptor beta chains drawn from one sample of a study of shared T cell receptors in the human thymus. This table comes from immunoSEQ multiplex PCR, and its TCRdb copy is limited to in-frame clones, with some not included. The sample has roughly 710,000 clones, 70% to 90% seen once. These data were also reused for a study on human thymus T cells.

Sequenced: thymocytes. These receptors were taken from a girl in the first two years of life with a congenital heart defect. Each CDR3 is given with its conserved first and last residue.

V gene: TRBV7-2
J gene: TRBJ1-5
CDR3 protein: CASSLLLGLQHF

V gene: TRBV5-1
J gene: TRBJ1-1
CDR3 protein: CASSFYRNTEAFF

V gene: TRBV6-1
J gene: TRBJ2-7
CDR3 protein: CASRGRDGRGYEQYF

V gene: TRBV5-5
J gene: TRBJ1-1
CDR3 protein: CASSQDGYGTGSHEAFF

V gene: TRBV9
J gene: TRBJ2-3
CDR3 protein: CASSVELKSTDTQYF

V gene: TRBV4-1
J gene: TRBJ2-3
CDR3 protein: CASSQGQEVKCGKYF

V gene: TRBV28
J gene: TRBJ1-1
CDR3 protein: CASTRHLGGPTEAFF

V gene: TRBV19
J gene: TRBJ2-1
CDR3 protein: CASSRRARGGGLLNEQFF

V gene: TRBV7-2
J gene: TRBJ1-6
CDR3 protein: CASSSYREGTTLHF

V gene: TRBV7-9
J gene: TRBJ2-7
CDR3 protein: CASSRRHSLGHEQYF

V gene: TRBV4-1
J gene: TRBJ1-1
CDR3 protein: CASSQSSGQGKAFF

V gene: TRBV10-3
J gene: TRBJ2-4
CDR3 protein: CAISPGQEDIQYF

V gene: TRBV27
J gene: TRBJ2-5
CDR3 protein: CASSDHAGGDQETQYF

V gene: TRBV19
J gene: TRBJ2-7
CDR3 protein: CASIGAGGTYEQYF

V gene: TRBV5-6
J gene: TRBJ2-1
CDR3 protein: CASSLGARGSYNEQFF

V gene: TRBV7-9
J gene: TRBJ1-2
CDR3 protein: CASSPSLRARGYTF

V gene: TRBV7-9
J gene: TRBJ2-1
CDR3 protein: CASSLGGQRHHDSYNEQFF

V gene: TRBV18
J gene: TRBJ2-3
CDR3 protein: CASSPPGDSTDTQYF

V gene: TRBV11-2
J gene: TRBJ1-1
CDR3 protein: CASSSLATGLVMNTEAFF

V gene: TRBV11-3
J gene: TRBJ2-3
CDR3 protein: CAGSLVKQGTTDTQYF

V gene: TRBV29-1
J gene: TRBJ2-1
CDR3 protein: CSVERESGTSSYNEQFF

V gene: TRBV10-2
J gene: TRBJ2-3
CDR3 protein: CASLRGATDTQYF

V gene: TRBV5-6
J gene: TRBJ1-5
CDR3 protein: CAGGGQNQPQHF

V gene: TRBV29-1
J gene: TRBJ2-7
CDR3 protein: CSAGWDREEQYF

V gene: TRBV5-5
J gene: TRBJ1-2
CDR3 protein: CASSLFIQGARAAAYGYTF

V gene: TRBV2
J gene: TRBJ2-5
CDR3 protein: CASRDRLNHQETQYF

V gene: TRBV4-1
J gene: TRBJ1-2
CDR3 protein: CASSQTNRLGYTF

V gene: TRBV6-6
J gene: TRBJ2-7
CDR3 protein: CASSYALAYEQYF

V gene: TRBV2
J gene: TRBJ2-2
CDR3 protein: CASSSTGGGHGELFF

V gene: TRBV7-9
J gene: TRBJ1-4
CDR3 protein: CASSYSNDEKLFF

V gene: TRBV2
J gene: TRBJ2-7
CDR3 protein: CASYSPNVHEQYF

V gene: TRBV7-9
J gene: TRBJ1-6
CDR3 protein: CASRSTGPSSYNSPLHF

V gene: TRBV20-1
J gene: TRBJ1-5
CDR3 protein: CSAISNQPQHF

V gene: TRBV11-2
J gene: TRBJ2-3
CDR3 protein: CASAPLAGVTDTQYF

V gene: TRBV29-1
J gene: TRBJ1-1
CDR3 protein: CSVEAGQGNTEAFF

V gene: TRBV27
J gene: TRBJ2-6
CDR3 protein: CASSSTGGFWSGANVLTF

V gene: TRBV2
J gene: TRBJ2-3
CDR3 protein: CASSGGASGTDTQYF

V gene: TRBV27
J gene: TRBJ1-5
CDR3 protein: CASRPGQYNQPQHF

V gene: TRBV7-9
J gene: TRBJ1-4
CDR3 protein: CASSLVESGHEGEKLFF

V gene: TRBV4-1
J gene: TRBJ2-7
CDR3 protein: CASSQREGRCDEQYF

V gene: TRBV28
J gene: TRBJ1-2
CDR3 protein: CASSRRGGDGYTF

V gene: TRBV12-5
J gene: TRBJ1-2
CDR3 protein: CASGLRDSDYGYTF

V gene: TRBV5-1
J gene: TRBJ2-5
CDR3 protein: CASSHRLAGTETQYF

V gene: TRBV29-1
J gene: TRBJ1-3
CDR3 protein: CSVELTGQGAGNTIYF

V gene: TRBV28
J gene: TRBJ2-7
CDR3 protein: CASSPSGRITYAYEQYF

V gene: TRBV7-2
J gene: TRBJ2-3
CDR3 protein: CASSHIAGGPRDTQYF

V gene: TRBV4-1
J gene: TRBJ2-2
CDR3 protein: CASSQAWAAGNTGELFF

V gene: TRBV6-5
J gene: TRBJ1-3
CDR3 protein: CASSYHDNSGNTIYF